This paragraph reports one TCR beta chain. The data were taken from a study of CD8 T cells in Susac syndrome. Study information: When their blood was taken, the Susac syndrome patients had either not yet had any therapy, were taking corticosteroids, or were taking intravenous immunoglobulin alone.

Trimming removed 4 bases from V and 5 bases from J, with 12 bases in between. The V gene's germline CDR1 is SGHRS and CDR2 YFSETQ. The CDR3 has 13 amino acids. With random hexamers, roughly 0.5 to 1 ug RNA was reverse transcribed. With immunoSEQ multiplex PCR, TCR beta CDR3 was amplified across 54 Vbeta and 13 Jbeta. MiXCR, run by TCRdb on the immunoSEQ multiplex PCR reads, gives a single entry per CDR3 protein. The sample has 150,000 to 200,000 distinct CDR3 sequences, 90% to 95% seen once. This receptor was obtained from a human donor with Susac syndrome. The sequencing input was CD4+ T cells from PBMCs. The chain uses TRBV5-1 and TRBJ2-5; D uncertain. This chain's CDR3 is CASSASIRETQYF. In DNA, the CDR3 is TGCGCCAGCAGCGCGTCAATCAGGGAGACCCAGTACTTC.